This T cell receptor beta chain derives from a study of shared clonotypes between healthy human individuals. In the study overall: Per donor, three plates held CD4 naive cells, three held CD4 memory, two held CD8 naive and one held CD8 memory.

The data were produced by immunoSEQ multiplex PCR, yet TCRdb's version contains in-frame clones alone and is incomplete. Counted here are about 750,000 clones, roughly 92% occurring once; the ten biggest clones make up less than 25%. Terminally differentiated effector memory CD45RA+ cells were excluded by CCR7 positive selection of CD45RO-negative cells. Trimming left V 1 base short and J 11 bases short, with 23 bases between. The CDR3 spans 17 residues. CDR1 and CDR2 (germline): SEHNR, FQNEAQ (reference sequence). The sequence was collected from a man in his thirties or forties in good health. Sequences were obtained from naive CD8+ T cells sorted from blood. The V gene is TRBV7-9, the J gene TRBJ1-4, with D maybe TRBD1 (5 bases). CDR3 in DNA: TGTGCCAGCAGCTTAGAACGGGGACGGACAACTCGCGGCAAACTGTTTTTT. Its protein is CASSLERGRTTRGKLFF.